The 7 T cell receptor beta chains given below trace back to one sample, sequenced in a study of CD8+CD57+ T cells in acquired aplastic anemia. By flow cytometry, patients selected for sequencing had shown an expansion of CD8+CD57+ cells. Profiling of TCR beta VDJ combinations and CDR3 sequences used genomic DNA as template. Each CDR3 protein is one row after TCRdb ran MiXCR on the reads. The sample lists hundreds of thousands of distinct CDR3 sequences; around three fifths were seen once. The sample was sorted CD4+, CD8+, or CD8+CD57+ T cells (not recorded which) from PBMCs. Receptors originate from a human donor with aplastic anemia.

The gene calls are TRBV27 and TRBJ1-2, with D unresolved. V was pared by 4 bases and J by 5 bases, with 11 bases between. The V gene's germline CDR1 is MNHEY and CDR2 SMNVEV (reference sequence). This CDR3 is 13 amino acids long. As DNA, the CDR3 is TGTGCCAGCAGTTCCGAAGGAGGATATGGCTACACCTTC. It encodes CASSSEGGYGYTF.

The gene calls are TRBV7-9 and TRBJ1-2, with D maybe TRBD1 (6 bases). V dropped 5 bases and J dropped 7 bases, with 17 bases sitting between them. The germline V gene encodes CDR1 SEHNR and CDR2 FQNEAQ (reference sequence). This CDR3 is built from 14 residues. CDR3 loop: CASSGGLPERGYTF. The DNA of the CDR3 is TGTGCCAGCAGCGGGGGCCTCCCCGAGCGTGGCTACACCTTC. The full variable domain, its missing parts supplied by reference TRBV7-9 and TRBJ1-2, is DTGVSQNPRHKITKRGQNVTFRCDPISEHNRLYWYRQTLGQGPEFLTYFQNEAQLEKSRLLSDRFSAERPKGSFSTLEIQRTEQGDSAMYLCASSGGLPERGYTFGSGTRLTVV.

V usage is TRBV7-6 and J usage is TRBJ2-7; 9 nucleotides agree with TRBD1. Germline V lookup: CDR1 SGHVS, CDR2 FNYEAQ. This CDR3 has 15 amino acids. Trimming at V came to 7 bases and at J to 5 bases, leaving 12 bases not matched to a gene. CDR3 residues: CASTRTGGASDEQYF. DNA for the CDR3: TGTGCCAGCACCCGAACAGGGGGCGCATCTGACGAGCAGTACTTC.

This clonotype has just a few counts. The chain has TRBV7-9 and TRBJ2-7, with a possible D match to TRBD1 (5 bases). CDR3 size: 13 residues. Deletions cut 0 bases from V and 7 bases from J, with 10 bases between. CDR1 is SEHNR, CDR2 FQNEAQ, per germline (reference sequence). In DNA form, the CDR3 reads TGTGCCAGCAGCTTAGCAGGGGTTGGGGAGCAGTACTTC. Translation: CASSLAGVGEQYF.

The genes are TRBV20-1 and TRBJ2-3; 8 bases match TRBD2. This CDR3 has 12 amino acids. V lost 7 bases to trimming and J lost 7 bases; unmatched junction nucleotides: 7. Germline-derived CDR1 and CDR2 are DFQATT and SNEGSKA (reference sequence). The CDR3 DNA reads TGCAGTGGTGGCGGGGGGCTGAATACGCAGTATTTT. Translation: CSGGGGLNTQYF.

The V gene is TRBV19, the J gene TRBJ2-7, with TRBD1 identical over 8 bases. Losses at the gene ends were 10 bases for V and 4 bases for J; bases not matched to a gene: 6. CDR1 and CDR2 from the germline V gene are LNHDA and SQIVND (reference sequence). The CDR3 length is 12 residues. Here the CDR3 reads CATGTGIYEQYF. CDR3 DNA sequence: TGTGCCACGGGGACAGGAATTTACGAGCAGTACTTC.

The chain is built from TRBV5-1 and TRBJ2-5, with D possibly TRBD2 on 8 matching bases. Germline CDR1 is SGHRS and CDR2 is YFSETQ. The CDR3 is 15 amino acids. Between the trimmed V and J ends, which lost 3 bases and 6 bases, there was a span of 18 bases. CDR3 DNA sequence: TGCGCCAGCAGCTCGACAGGGACTAGTTCACAGACCCAGTACTTC. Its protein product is CASSSTGTSSQTQYF.